The source of this T cell receptor (beta chain) is a study of T cell responses to AZD1222 COVID-19 vaccine. Points on this clone: What it binds is not known.

Study-wide results and limits: Baseline serostatus was positive in only 5 to 7 AZD1222 recipients. Two doses of AZD1222 preceded a rise in Spike-specific TCR breadth and depth. Distributed over spike, vaccine-associated CD4 TCRs predominated at 160-218 and 743-854.

Profiling relied on immunoSEQ multiplex PCR, and the TCRdb table lists in-frame clones only, not all of them. The sample lists some 80,000 clones, roughly 90% occurring once. CDR3 length equals 13 residues. The V and J ends lost 1 base and 6 bases respectively, with 7 bases between them. The source is an adult in good health. The chain recombines TRBV12-3 or TRBV12-4 with TRBJ2-1; unclear D gene. The sequences come from peripheral blood, collected on day 0 of MenACWY control vaccination. The CDR3 region has the DNA TGTGCCAGCAGTTTAGGCGCGGTCAATGAGCAGTTCTTC. This codes for CASSLGAVNEQFF.